A single sample gave rise to the 24 T cell receptor beta chains below, sequenced in a study of glioma-infiltrating T cells after dendritic cell vaccination. Measured with immunoSEQ multiplex PCR; TCRdb has only the in-frame clones, and not every one. This sample carries over 80,000 clones, approximately 80% of them seen once, and the ten largest clones take roughly 2.1%. Time point in this sample: after dendritic cell vaccination, including at tumor progression/relapse. This specimen was blood, taken after dendritic cell vaccination. The receptors were sampled from a human donor with glioblastoma.

This chain links TRBV6-5 with TRBJ2-1; TRBD1 agrees at 8 bases. With V trimmed by 4 bases and J by 6 bases, 8 bases remained unmatched. This CDR3 has 15 residues. In germline, CDR1 is MNHEY, CDR2 SVGAGI. DNA of the CDR3: TGTGCCAGCAGTTCCAGGGGGCTCCTCGGCAATGAGCAGTTCTTC. Translation: CASSSRGLLGNEQFF.

This clone is classed as medium-sized. This chain connects TRBV6-1 to TRBJ1-5, with 10 bases aligning to TRBD1. Germline CDR1 MNHNS, CDR2 SASEGT. Trimming cost V 6 bases and J 4 bases; bases outside gene matches: 6. This CDR3 has 15 amino acids. CDR3 nucleotides: TGTGCCAGCAGATTGACAGGGGGCGGGAATCAGCCCCAGCATTTT. Translation: CASRLTGGGNQPQHF.

This clone has only one observation. V usage is TRBV7-8 and J usage is TRBJ2-5; D perhaps matches TRBD2 (5 bases). Trimming stripped 0 bases from V and 1 base from J, with 9 bases between. CDR3 length: 15 amino acids. Germline CDR1 is SGHVS and CDR2 is FQNEAQ. The chain's CDR3 is CASSLAKGLQETQYF. DNA of the CDR3: TGTGCCAGCAGCTTAGCGAAAGGACTCCAAGAGACCCAGTACTTC.

The chain has TRBV2 and TRBJ2-1, with 9 bases matching TRBD2. Germline V CDR1 and CDR2: SNHLY, FYNNEI. This CDR3 has 14 residues. The trim removed 4 bases at V and 9 bases at J, leaving 7 bases unmatched. CDR3 loop: CASSASGGPVEQFF. The CDR3 nucleotides read TGTGCCAGCAGTGCCAGCGGGGGGCCCGTTGAGCAGTTCTTC.

This clone was seen just once. This rearrangement joins TRBV2 to TRBJ2-2; possibly TRBD2 for D (6 bases). Trimming removed 1 base from V and 9 bases from J, with 12 bases in between. The CDR3 is 14 residues long. Germline V CDR1 and CDR2: SNHLY, FYNNEI. The CDR3 sequence: CASSEGGLPRELFF. The CDR3 nucleotides read TGTGCCAGCAGTGAAGGGGGACTTCCCAGGGAGCTGTTTTTT.

The chain couples TRBV11-2 to TRBJ2-1; TRBD2 is a possible D gene (6 bases). The CDR3 runs to 18 residues. Germline loops: CDR1 SGHAT, CDR2 FQNNGV. Trimming pared 6 bases from V and 0 bases from J, leaving 21 bases between. The CDR3 region is CASRSSLAAGSSYNEQFF. The CDR3 coding sequence is TGTGCCAGCAGGTCCTCGTTGGCTGCGGGGAGCTCCTACAATGAGCAGTTCTTC. Based on the CDR3 plus reference TRBV11-2 and TRBJ2-1, the full variable domain is EAGVAQSPRYKIIEKRQSVAFWCNPISGHATLYWYQQILGQGPKLLIQFQNNGVVDDSQLPKDRFSAERLKGVDSTLKIQPAKLEDSAVYLCASRSSLAAGSSYNEQFFGPGTRLTVL.

This clone has a handful of counts. The chain combines TRBV6-5 with TRBJ2-7, with 8 positions matching TRBD2. V lost 5 bases to trimming and J lost 0 bases; unmatched junction nucleotides: 3. The CDR3 loop spans 14 amino acids. Germline lookup yields CDR1 MNHEY and CDR2 SVGAGI. CDR3 nucleotides: TGTGCCAGCAGTGGTAGCGGGGCCTCCTACGAGCAGTACTTC. It encodes CASSGSGASYEQYF.

The rearrangement links TRBV10-2 to TRBJ2-3; the D is unclear. Germline-derived CDR1 and CDR2 are WSHSY and SAAADI. V was pared by 1 base and J by 7 bases, with 12 bases between. CDR3 length: 14 amino acids. CDR3 DNA sequence: TGCGCCAGCAGTGAGTTTGGTAGTCCGTATACGCAGTATTTT. Translating gives CASSEFGSPYTQYF.

This clone was seen once. This sequence joins TRBV6-5 and TRBJ1-2, with TRBD1 identical over 7 bases. The germline V gene has CDR1 MNHEY and CDR2 SVGAGI. V gave up 2 bases and J gave up 7 bases; unmatched junction bases: 4. The CDR3 is 13 residues long. The CDR3 coding sequence is TGTGCCAGCAGTTACCTGACAGGGAGTGGCTACACCTTC. Translating gives CASSYLTGSGYTF.

The chain is built from TRBV2 and TRBJ2-7; no reliable D call. The V gene lost 3 bases and the J gene lost 0 bases, with 9 bases spanning the gap. The CDR3 loop spans 14 amino acids. CDR1 and CDR2 from the germline V gene are SNHLY and FYNNEI. CDR3 protein: CASSEGTSSYEQYV. The CDR3 DNA sequence: TGTGCCAGCAGTGAGGGCACGAGCTCCTACGAGCAGTACGTC.

The rearrangement uses TRBV19 and TRBJ2-5; D is perhaps TRBD2 (5 bases). Germline assignment: CDR1 LNHDA and CDR2 SQIVND (reference sequence). The CDR3 spans 13 residues. Trimming removed 4 bases at V and 5 bases at J, with 11 bases between. The CDR3 here is CASSTIRGETQYF. The CDR3 nucleotides read TGTGCCAGTAGTACCATCCGCGGGGAGACCCAGTACTTC.

The chain has TRBV19 and TRBJ1-3; 7 nucleotides line up with TRBD1. This CDR3 has 15 amino acids. CDR1 and CDR2 from the germline V gene are LNHDA and SQIVND (reference sequence). V was clipped by 5 bases and J by 0 bases; unmatched bases: 4. The CDR3: CASSQQGSSGNTIYF. CDR3 nucleotides: TGTGCCAGTAGTCAACAGGGGAGCTCTGGAAACACCATATATTTT.

The chain carries TRBV2 and TRBJ1-1; D might be TRBD1 (6 bases). This CDR3 has 15 amino acids. V was shortened by 7 bases and J by 4 bases, with 19 bases between the two germline ends. Germline assignment: CDR1 SNHLY and CDR2 FYNNEI. The CDR3 DNA reads as TGTGCCAGCAACCGCGTCGGGGGGCCGGCCACTGAAGCTTTCTTT. Translation: CASNRVGGPATEAFF.

The CDR3 spells CASNLGGGSTDTQYF. DNA for the CDR3: TGCGCCAGCAACTTAGGGGGTGGGAGCACAGATACGCAGTATTTT. The chain recombines TRBV5-1 with TRBJ2-3; possibly TRBD1 for D (6 bases). V dropped 6 bases and J dropped 0 bases, with 14 bases sitting between them. Germline V gives CDR1 SGHRS, CDR2 YFSETQ. The CDR3 contains 15 residues.

The genes are TRBV6-1 and TRBJ2-6; TRBD1 is a possible D gene (5 bases). The germline V gene has CDR1 MNHNS and CDR2 SASEGT. V was cut by 6 bases and J by 1 base, with 10 bases left in between. The CDR3 runs 15 residues. The CDR3 sequence is CASRSGFSGANVLTF. DNA for the CDR3: TGTGCCAGCAGATCAGGGTTTTCTGGGGCCAACGTCCTGACTTTC.

This chain connects TRBV6-5 to TRBJ1-4; 8 bases fit TRBD1. V lost 6 bases to trimming and J lost 8 bases; unmatched junction nucleotides: 11. The CDR3 is 15 amino acids. Germline loops: CDR1 MNHEY, CDR2 SVGAGI. CDR3 protein: CASRSGGEGWEKLFF. DNA for the CDR3: TGTGCCAGCAGATCAGGGGGCGAGGGGTGGGAAAAACTGTTTTTT.

V usage is TRBV7-2 and J usage is TRBJ1-2; 9 nucleotides line up with TRBD1. Germline-derived CDR1 and CDR2 are SGHTA and FQGNSA. V shed 0 bases, J shed 4 bases, and the junction held 6 bases outside the gene matches. This CDR3 spans 16 amino acids. The CDR3 DNA reads as TGTGCCAGCAGCTTAGCGGGGACAGGGAGCCTCTATGGCTACACCTTC. Its translation is CASSLAGTGSLYGYTF.

This sequence joins TRBV1 and TRBJ2-2; TRBD2, as called in the table, went unchecked against the DNA. TRBV1 is a recognized pseudogene. The CDR3 has 17 residues. The CDR3 sequence is CTSSQIGGSENTGELFF. CDR3 nucleotide sequence: TGCACCAGCAGCCAGATCGGAGGGAGCGAGAACACCGGGGAGCTGTTTTTT.

The V and J genes are TRBV6-5 and TRBJ1-2; D unclear. CDR3 length equals 15 residues. Germline V gives CDR1 MNHEY, CDR2 SVGAGI. V was pared by 4 bases and J by 2 bases, with 14 bases between. The CDR3 DNA reads TGTGCCAGCAGTTTTGGCAGCGACGTCAACTATGGCTACACCTTC. Protein product: CASSFGSDVNYGYTF.

The V gene is TRBV18, the J gene TRBJ1-1; D remains ambiguous. Germline lookup yields CDR1 KGHSH and CDR2 LQKENI. The V gene lost 4 bases and the J gene lost 3 bases, with 9 bases spanning the gap. CDR3 length: 13 amino acids. The CDR3 loop reads CASSLKEDTEAFF. In nucleotides, the CDR3 is TGTGCCAGCTCACTAAAAGAGGACACTGAAGCTTTCTTT.

As for this clone: The sample holds other DNA sequences that translate to the same CDR3. The chain recombines TRBV2 with TRBJ2-1; D unresolved. With 3 bases removed from V and 4 bases from J, the gap between germline ends came to 4 bases. This CDR3 is 12 amino acids long. From germline, CDR1 is SNHLY and CDR2 FYNNEI. CDR3 protein: CASSDRYNEQFF. CDR3 bases: TGTGCCAGCAGTGACCGTTACAATGAGCAGTTCTTC.

The chain employs TRBV11-3 and TRBJ1-1; D may be TRBD1 (5 bases). The V and J ends lost 5 bases and 2 bases respectively, with 15 bases between them. This CDR3 contains 15 residues. Germline V lookup: CDR1 SGHNT, CDR2 YENEEA. CDR3 loop: CASSRGTAVNTEAFF. As DNA, the CDR3 is TGTGCCAGCAGCCGGGGGACGGCCGTCAACACTGAAGCTTTCTTT.

The chain carries TRBV7-8 and TRBJ1-2; D unclear. Germline lookup yields CDR1 SGHVS and CDR2 FQNEAQ. V lost 3 bases and J 8 bases, leaving 25 bases between the germline ends. The CDR3 loop spans 17 amino acids. CDR3 bases: TGTGCCAGCAGCTTTCAGTCAGTAGGCGGCTTACGGGAAGGCTACACCTTC. Translated: CASSFQSVGGLREGYTF.

The J gene is TRBJ1-2, the V gene TRBV10-3; 7 nucleotides line up with TRBD1. CDR3 size: 18 residues. Germline CDR1 ENHRY, CDR2 SYGVKD. J was trimmed by 0 bases and V by 4 bases; bases with no gene match: 14. CDR3 in amino acids: CAISGMTGQETTNYGYTF. The CDR3 DNA reads as TGTGCCATCAGTGGGATGACCGGACAGGAGACTACTAACTATGGCTACACCTTC.